The sequence of this T cell receptor beta chain was determined in a study of shared clonotypes between healthy human individuals. Regarding the study as a whole: Relative to memory subsets, naive subsets generally showed larger estimated richness. Across a handful of donors, naive CD4 shared around 5.3%, naive CD8 around 3.5%, memory CD4 roughly 2.2%, memory CD8 under 0.5%.

Germline-derived CDR1 and CDR2 are MDHEN and SYDVKM. This CDR3 spans 16 amino acids. V shed 4 bases and J 2 bases; nucleotides not matched to a gene: 10. As defined, naive CD8 cells were CD45RO-negative and positively selected for CCR7, with terminally differentiated effector memory CD45RA+ cells excluded. Adults of Caucasian background living in Nashville, Tennessee made up all donors. For this clone: Antigen unknown.

Genomic DNA belonging to each subset was distributed in equal measure over several immunoSEQ plates. The repertoire was sequenced with immunoSEQ multiplex PCR; TCRdb's copy has only in-frame clones and lacks some. The data contain around 2,100,000 clones, approximately 95% of them singletons. Sequencing was performed on naive CD8+ T cells sorted from blood. The clonotype was recovered from a man between 18 and 29 years old in good health. The chain employs TRBV28 and TRBJ1-2; TRBD1 matches 7 bases. The CDR3 reads CASSSSWDSINYGYTF. The CDR3 DNA reads as TGTGCCAGCAGTTCCTCGTGGGACAGCATAAACTATGGCTACACCTTC.